This T cell receptor (beta chain) was obtained from a study of blood T cell repertoires in COVID-19. Study as a whole: T cells, B-cell-depleted T cells, or PBMCs supplied cDNA or gDNA.

Repertoires were generated with immunoSEQ multiplex PCR, while TCRdb's copy carries only in-frame clones and drops some. This table holds fewer than 400,000 clones, around 83% found once. CDR1 is MNHNY and CDR2 is SVGAGI in the germline V gene (reference sequence). Trimming cost V 10 bases and J 2 bases; bases outside gene matches: 8. This CDR3 is built from 14 residues. This clonotype was obtained from a man aged 25-45 years with active or convalescent COVID-19. The chain carries TRBV6-6 and TRBJ2-3, with 8 bases lining up with TRBD2. Sequenced input: peripheral blood. CDR3 sequence: CATNSGILTDTQYF. The CDR3, as DNA: TGTGCCACCAATAGCGGGATTCTCACAGATACGCAGTATTTT.